This T cell receptor (beta chain) was sequenced for a study of OX40 agonist ivuxolimab in advanced cancers. Turning to the study itself: As their treatment, patients were administered ivuxolimab, an agonistic anti-OX40 (CD134) antibody. The group had a mean age of about 60 years, ranged from about 20 to 79, and was less than 85% male.

TCRdb keeps only in-frame clones here, not all; method: immunoSEQ multiplex PCR. The sample consists of about 32,000 clones, over 75% of them appearing once. Whole-study results and caveats: At doses 0.1 to 3.0 mg/kg, CD4+ and CD8+ clones expanded.

This clone rates as medium-sized. The antigen is unknown. The CDR3 is made up of 17 amino acids. Trimming left V 1 base short and J 5 bases short, with 20 bases between. CDR1 is SGHDN and CDR2 is FVKESK in the germline V gene. This chain uses TRBV14 with TRBJ1-2, with D maybe TRBD1 (5 bases). The sequence came from an adult with an advanced solid tumor such as melanoma, head and neck, liver or kidney cancer. Sequenced material: CD4+ or CD8+ T cells sorted from blood, taken in a trial of the OX40 agonist ivuxolimab. The CDR3 region is CASSQGYSPVGAYGYTF. The CDR3 DNA reads TGTGCCAGCAGCCAAGGGTACTCTCCTGTAGGGGCTTATGGCTACACCTTC.